The 10 T cell receptor beta chains below come from one sample, sequenced in a study of tumor-infiltrating T cells and Merkel cell polyomavirus. Clones were sequenced by immunoSEQ multiplex PCR, and TCRdb holds only the in-frame ones, with some missing. The table has more than 950 clones, roughly nine tenths seen once. Immunohistochemistry showed robust Merkel cell polyomavirus Large T antigen staining in every patient's tumor. The sequenced material came from Merkel cell polyomavirus peptide tetramer+ CD8+ T cells sorted from blood. The receptors originated from a man aged 55 to 70 with Merkel cell carcinoma.

This clone was seen a few times. This chain links TRBV2 with TRBJ1-2; TRBD1 might be the D (6 bases). The CDR3 covers 12 residues. Germline loops: CDR1 SNHLY, CDR2 FYNNEI. V lost 2 bases and J 8 bases, leaving 9 bases between the germline ends. Here the CDR3 reads CASSETDRGYTF. CDR3 nucleotide sequence: TGTGCCAGCAGTGAAACTGACAGGGGCTACACCTTC.

This sequence joins TRBV6-5 and TRBJ1-5; D might be TRBD1 (6 bases). The CDR3 extends over 15 amino acids. Germline V lookup: CDR1 MNHEY, CDR2 SVGAGI. Trimming pared 6 bases from V and 2 bases from J, leaving 14 bases between. The CDR3, as DNA: TGTGCCAGCAGGCCACAGGGAGAGGGCAATCAGCCCCAGCATTTT. Its translation is CASRPQGEGNQPQHF.

The chain recombines TRBV28 with TRBJ1-5; no firm D call. This CDR3 is built from 16 residues. Trimming left V 6 bases short and J 0 bases short, with 15 bases between. Germline CDR1 and CDR2: MDHEN and SYDVKM. CDR3: CASSVPWENSNQPQHF. The DNA of the CDR3 is TGTGCCAGCAGCGTCCCATGGGAGAATAGCAATCAGCCCCAGCATTTT.

V and J are TRBV7-4 and TRBJ1-5; the D gene is possibly TRBD1 (5 bases). Germline assignment: CDR1 SGHVT and CDR2 SQSDAQ. The CDR3 length is 13 residues. The V end was cut by 0 bases, the J end by 7 bases, with 7 bases between. Here the CDR3 DNA reads TGTGCCAGCAGCTTAGCGCAGGGACAGCCCCAGCATTTT. As protein: CASSLAQGQPQHF.

V usage is TRBV5-1 and J usage is TRBJ2-7, with 8 positions matching TRBD2. This CDR3 is 14 amino acids long. The V and J ends lost 0 bases and 3 bases, in that order; junction bases with no gene match: 2. The V gene's germline CDR1 is SGHRS and CDR2 YFSETQ. The CDR3 protein is CASSLAGTSYEQYF. CDR3 nucleotides: TGCGCCAGCAGCTTGGCAGGGACTAGCTACGAGCAGTACTTC.

This clone was recorded once. DNA of the CDR3: TGTGCCAGCAGCGGAACAGGGGGCTGGGACTATGGCTACACCTTC. This codes for CASSGTGGWDYGYTF. The chain carries TRBV9 and TRBJ1-2, with TRBD1 identical over 9 bases. The germline CDR1 and CDR2 sequences are SGDLS and YYNGEE. The CDR3 extends over 15 amino acids. V gave up 3 bases and J gave up 3 bases; unmatched junction bases: 6.

This chain joins TRBV27 and TRBJ2-2; 7 nucleotides agree with TRBD1. This CDR3 spans 15 amino acids. V shed 5 bases and J 3 bases; nucleotides not matched to a gene: 6. In germline, CDR1 is MNHEY, CDR2 SMNVEV (reference sequence). The CDR3 spells CASSPRDRHTGELFF. CDR3 bases: TGTGCCAGCAGTCCCCGGGACAGACACACCGGGGAGCTGTTTTTT.

V and J are TRBV18 and TRBJ2-2; 11 bases match TRBD2. V lost 3 bases, J lost 7 bases, and 10 bases stayed unmatched. The CDR3 is 17 residues long. The germline V gene encodes CDR1 KGHSH and CDR2 LQKENI. Here the CDR3 DNA reads TGTGCCAGCTCACCGTTCCTAGCGGGAGGCCTTGGCGGGGAGCTGTTTTTT. Its protein is CASSPFLAGGLGGELFF.

The rearrangement uses TRBV19 and TRBJ2-5, with 9 bases identical to TRBD2. V shed 7 bases, J shed 4 bases, and the junction held 10 bases outside the gene matches. Germline CDR1 is LNHDA and CDR2 is SQIVND (reference sequence). CDR3 length: 15 amino acids. The CDR3 is CASTRSGRSGETQYF. The DNA for the CDR3 is TGTGCCAGTACACGGAGCGGGAGGAGTGGAGAGACCCAGTACTTC. Based on the CDR3 plus reference TRBV19 and TRBJ2-5, the full variable domain is DGGITQSPKYLFRKEGQNVTLSCEQNLNHDAMYWYRQDPGQGLRLIYYSQIVNDFQKGDIAEGYSVSREKKESFPLTVTSAQKNPTAFYLCASTRSGRSGETQYFGPGTRLLVL.

V and J are TRBV19 and TRBJ1-5; no firm D call. Looked up from germline, CDR1 is LNHDA and CDR2 is SQIVND (reference sequence). The ends were cut back, 8 bases at V and 9 bases at J, with 14 bases in the middle. The CDR3 has 12 amino acids. CDR3 sequence reads: CASCPGKGPQHF. The CDR3, as DNA: TGTGCCAGTTGCCCAGGCAAAGGGCCCCAGCATTTT.